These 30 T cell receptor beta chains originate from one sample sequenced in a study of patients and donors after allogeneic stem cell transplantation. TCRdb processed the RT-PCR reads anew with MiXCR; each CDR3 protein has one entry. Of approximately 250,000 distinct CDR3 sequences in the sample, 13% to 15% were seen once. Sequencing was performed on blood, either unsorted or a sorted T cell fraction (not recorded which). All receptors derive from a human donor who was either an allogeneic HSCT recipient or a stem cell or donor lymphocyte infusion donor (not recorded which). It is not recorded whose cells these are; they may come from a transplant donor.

The CDR3 loop is CSATAQREGMGDTQYF. In DNA, the CDR3 is TGCAGTGCTACAGCACAGCGGGAGGGCATGGGAGATACGCAGTATTTT. The rearrangement links TRBV20-1 to TRBJ2-3; 10 bases agree with TRBD2. This CDR3 contains 16 residues. From germline, CDR1 is DFQATT and CDR2 SNEGSKA (reference sequence). The V and J ends lost 4 bases and 5 bases, in that order; junction bases with no gene match: 12.

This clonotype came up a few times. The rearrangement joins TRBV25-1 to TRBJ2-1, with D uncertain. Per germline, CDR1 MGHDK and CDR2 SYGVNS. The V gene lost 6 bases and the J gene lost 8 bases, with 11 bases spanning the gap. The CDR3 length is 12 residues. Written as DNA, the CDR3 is TGTGCCAGCAGAAAAAACTCTGATGAGCAGTTCTTC. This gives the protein CASRKNSDEQFF. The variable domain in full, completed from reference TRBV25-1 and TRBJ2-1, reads EADIYQTPRYLVIGTGKKITLECSQTMGHDKMYWYQQDPGMELHLIHYSYGVNSTEKGDLSSESTVSRIRTEHFPLTLESARPSHTSQYLCASRKNSDEQFFGPGTRLTVL.

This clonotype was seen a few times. The CDR3 spells CASSSWSNTEAFF. The CDR3 DNA follows: TGTGCCAGCAGCTCGTGGTCGAACACTGAAGCTTTCTTT. The chain employs TRBV7-3 and TRBJ1-1; D is undetermined. Germline lookup yields CDR1 SGHTA and CDR2 FQGTGA. The CDR3 is 13 residues long. V was clipped by 4 bases and J by 1 base, with 7 bases between them.

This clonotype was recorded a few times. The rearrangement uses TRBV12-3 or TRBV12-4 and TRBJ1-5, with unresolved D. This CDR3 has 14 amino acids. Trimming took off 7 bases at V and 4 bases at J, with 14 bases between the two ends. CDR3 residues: CASTAFAVNQPQHF. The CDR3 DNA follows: TGTGCCAGCACCGCCTTTGCAGTAAATCAGCCCCAGCATTTT.

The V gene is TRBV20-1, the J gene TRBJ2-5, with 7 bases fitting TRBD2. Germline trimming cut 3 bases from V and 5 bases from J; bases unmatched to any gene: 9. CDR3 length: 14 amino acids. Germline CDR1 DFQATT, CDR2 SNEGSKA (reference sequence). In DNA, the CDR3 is TGCAGTGCTAGCTCGGCGGGAGCGGGGGAGACCCAGTACTTC. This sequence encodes CSASSAGAGETQYF.

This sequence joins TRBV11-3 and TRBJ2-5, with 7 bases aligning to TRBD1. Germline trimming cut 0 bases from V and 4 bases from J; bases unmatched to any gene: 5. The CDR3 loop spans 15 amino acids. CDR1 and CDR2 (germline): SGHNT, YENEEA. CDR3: CASSLDLAGGETQYF. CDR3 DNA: TGTGCCAGCAGCTTAGATCTTGCAGGGGGAGAGACCCAGTACTTC.

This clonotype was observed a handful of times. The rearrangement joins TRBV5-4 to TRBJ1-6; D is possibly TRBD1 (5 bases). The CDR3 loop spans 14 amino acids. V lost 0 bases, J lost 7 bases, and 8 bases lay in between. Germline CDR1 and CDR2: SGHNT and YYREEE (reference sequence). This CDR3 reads CASSLVQGNSPLHF. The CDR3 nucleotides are TGTGCCAGCAGCTTGGTTCAGGGAAATTCACCCCTCCACTTT.

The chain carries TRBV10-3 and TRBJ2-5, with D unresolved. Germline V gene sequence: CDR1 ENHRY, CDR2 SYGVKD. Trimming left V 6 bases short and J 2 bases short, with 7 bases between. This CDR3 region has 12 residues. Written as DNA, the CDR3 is TGTGCCATCAGCAGCCAGCAAGAGACCCAGTACTTC. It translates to CAISSQQETQYF.

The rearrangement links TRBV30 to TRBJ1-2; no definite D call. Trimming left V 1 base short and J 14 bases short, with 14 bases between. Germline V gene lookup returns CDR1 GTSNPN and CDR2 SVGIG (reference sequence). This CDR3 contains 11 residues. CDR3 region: CAWSGGEVDTF. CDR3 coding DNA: TGTGCCTGGAGTGGCGGGGAGGTGGATACCTTC. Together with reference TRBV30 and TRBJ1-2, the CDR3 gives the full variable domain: SQTIHQWPATLVQPVGSPLSLECTVEGTSNPNLYWYRQAAGRGLQLLFYSVGIGQISSEVPQNLSASRPQDRQFILSSKKLLLSDSGFYLCAWSGGEVDTFGSGTRLTVV.

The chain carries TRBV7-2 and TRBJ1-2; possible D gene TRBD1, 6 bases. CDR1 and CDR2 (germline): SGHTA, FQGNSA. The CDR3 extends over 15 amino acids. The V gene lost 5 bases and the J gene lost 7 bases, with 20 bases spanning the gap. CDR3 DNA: TGTGCCAGCAGCCGAGTCGTGGGGGGCGAGGGTGGCTACACCTTC. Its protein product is CASSRVVGGEGGYTF.

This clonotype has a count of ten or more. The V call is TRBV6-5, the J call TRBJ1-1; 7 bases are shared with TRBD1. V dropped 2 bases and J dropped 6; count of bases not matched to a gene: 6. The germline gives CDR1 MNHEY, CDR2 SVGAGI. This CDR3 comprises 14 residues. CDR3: CASSYRGRGAEAFF. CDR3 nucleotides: TGTGCCAGCAGTTACAGGGGGCGGGGAGCTGAAGCTTTCTTT.

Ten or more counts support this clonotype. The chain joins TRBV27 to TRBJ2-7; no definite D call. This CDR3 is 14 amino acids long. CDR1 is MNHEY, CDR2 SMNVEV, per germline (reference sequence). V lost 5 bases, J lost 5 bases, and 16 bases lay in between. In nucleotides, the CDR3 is TGTGCCAGCAGTCTTTCATTTGGAAGTAACGAGCAGTACTTC. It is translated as CASSLSFGSNEQYF.

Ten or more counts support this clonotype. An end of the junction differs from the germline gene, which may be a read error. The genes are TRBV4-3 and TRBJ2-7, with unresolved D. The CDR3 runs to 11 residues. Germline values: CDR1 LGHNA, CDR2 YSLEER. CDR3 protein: CASSQAPTLIF. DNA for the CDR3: TGCGCCAGCAGCCAAGCCCCTACTCTCATCTTC.

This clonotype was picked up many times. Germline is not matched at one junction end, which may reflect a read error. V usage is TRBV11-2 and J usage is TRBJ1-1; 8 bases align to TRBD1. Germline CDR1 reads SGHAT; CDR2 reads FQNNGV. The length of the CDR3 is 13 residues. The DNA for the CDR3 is TGTGCCAGCAGTTTAGACAGGGGAACCGAAGCTTTCTTT. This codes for CASSLDRGTEAFF.

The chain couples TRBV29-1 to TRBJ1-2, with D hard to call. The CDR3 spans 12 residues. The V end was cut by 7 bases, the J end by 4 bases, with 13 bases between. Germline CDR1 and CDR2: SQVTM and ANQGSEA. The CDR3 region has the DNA TGCAGCGCAACGGGAAATTCCTATGGCTACACCTTC. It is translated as CSATGNSYGYTF.

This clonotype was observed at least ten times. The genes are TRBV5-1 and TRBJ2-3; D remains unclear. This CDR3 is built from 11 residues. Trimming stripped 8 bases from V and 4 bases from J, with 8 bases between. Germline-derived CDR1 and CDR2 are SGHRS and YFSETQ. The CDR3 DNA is TGCGCCAGATCGGATGCAGATACGCAGTATTTT. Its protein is CARSDADTQYF.

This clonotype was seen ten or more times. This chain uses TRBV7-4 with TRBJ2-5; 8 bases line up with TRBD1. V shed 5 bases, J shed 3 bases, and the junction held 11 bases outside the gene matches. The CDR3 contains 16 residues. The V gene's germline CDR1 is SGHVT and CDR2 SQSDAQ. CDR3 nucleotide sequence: TGTGCCAGCAGCAAAGGGGGTCCGGACAGGGAAGAGACCCAGTACTTC. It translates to CASSKGGPDREETQYF.

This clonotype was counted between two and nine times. In DNA, the CDR3 is TGTGCCAGCAGCCAATTCCTGAACACCGGGGAGCTGTTTTTT. This codes for CASSQFLNTGELFF. This chain links TRBV3-1 with TRBJ2-2; D not certain. Trimming shortened V by 2 bases and J by 1 base, and 5 bases separated the two germline ends. Germline V lookup: CDR1 LGHDT, CDR2 YNNKEL (reference sequence). The CDR3 spans 14 residues.

CDR3 DNA: TGTGCCAGTCAGGAAGGAAAATACGAGCAGTACTTC. Protein product: CASQEGKYEQYF. The V call is TRBV2, the J call TRBJ2-7; no firm D call. Trimming pared 9 bases from V and 4 bases from J, leaving 13 bases between. The CDR3 covers 12 residues. In germline, CDR1 is SNHLY, CDR2 FYNNEI.

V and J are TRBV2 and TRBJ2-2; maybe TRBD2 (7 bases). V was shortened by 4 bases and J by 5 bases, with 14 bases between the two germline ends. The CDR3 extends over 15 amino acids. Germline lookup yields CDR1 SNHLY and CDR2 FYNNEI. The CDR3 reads CASSARGGRTGELFF. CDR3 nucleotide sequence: TGTGCCAGCAGTGCAAGGGGGGGCCGGACCGGGGAGCTGTTTTTT.

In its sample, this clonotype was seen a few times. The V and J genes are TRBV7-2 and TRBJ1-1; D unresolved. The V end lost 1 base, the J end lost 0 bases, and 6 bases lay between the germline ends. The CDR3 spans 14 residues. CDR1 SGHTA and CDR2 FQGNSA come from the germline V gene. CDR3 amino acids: CASSLVRVNTEAFF. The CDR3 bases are TGTGCCAGCAGCTTAGTTAGGGTGAACACTGAAGCTTTCTTT.

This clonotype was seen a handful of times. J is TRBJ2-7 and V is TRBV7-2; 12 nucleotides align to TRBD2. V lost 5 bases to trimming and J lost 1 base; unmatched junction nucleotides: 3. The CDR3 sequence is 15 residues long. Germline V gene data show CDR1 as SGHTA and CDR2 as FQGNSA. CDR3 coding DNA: TGTGCCAGCAGCCAGACTAGCGGGGGATCCTACGAGCAGTACTTC. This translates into CASSQTSGGSYEQYF.

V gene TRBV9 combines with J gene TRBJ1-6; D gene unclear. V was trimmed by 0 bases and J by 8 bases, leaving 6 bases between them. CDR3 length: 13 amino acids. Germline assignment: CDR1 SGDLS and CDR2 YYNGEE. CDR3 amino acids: CASSVGFYSPLHF. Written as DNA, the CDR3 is TGTGCCAGCAGCGTAGGGTTTTATTCACCCCTCCACTTT.

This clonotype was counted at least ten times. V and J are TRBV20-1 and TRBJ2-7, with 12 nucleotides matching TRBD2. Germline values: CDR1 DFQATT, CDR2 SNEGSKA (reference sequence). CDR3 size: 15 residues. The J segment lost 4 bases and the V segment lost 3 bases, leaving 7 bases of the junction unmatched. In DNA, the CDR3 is TGCAGTGCTAGGCAGACTAGCGGGAGTGGGTACGAGCAGTACTTC. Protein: CSARQTSGSGYEQYF.

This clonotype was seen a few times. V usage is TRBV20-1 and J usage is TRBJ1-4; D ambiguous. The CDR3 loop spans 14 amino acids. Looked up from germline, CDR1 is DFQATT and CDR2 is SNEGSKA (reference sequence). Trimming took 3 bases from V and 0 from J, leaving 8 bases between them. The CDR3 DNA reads TGCAGTGCTAGTCCCAGAACAACTAATGAAAAACTGTTTTTT. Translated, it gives CSASPRTTNEKLFF.

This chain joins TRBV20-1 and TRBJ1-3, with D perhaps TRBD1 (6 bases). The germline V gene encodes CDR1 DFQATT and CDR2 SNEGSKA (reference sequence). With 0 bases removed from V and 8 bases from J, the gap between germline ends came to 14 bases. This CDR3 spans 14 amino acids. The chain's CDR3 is CSAREVQGRDTIYF. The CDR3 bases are TGCAGTGCTAGAGAGGTGCAGGGGCGGGACACCATATATTTT.

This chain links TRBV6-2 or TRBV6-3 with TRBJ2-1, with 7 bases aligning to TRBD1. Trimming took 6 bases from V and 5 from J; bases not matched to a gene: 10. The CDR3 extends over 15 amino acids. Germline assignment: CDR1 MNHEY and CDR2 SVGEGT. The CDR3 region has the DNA TGTGCCAGCAGCCTCCGACAGGGATCCGACAATGAGCAGTTCTTC. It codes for CASSLRQGSDNEQFF.

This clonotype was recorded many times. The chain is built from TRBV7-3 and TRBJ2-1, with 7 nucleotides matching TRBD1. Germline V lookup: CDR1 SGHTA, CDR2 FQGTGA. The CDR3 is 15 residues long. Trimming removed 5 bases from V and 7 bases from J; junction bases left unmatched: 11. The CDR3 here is CASSLDRARVNEQFF. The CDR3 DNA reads TGTGCCAGCAGCCTCGACAGGGCACGCGTTAATGAGCAGTTCTTC. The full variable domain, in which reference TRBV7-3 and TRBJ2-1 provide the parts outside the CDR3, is GAGVSQTPSNKVTEKGKYVELRCDPISGHTALYWYRQSLGQGPEFLIYFQGTGAADDSGLPNDRFFAVRPEGSVSTLKIQRTERGDSAVYLCASSLDRARVNEQFFGPGTRLTVL.

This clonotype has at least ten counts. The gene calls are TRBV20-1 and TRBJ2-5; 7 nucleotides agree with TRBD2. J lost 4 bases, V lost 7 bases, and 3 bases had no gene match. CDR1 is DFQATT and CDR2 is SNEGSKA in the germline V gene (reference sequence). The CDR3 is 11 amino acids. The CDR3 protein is CSVGGGETQYF. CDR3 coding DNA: TGCAGTGTTGGCGGGGGAGAGACCCAGTACTTC.

As DNA, the CDR3 is TGTGCCACCAGCAGAGAGGCGGCCGTGAACACTGAAGCTTTCTTT. It encodes CATSREAAVNTEAFF. V usage is TRBV15 and J usage is TRBJ1-1, with no clear D. Germline V gene sequence: CDR1 LNHNV, CDR2 YYDKDF (reference sequence). The CDR3 extends over 15 amino acids. V lost 0 bases to trimming and J lost 0 bases, with 8 bases between them.